Included here is one T cell receptor beta chain sequence, with context. Using immunoSEQ multiplex PCR, the repertoire was profiled, and TCRdb retains in-frame clones only, with some absent. This table has more than 200,000 clones, more than 85% appearing once. Germline lookup yields CDR1 PRHDT and CDR2 FYEKMQ (reference sequence). With 5 bases removed from V and 3 bases from J, the gap between germline ends came to 16 bases. This CDR3 has 15 amino acids. This entry is derived from a study of cytomegalovirus exposure and HLA in healthy donors. This clonotype was obtained from a man aged 18 to 35 in good health and CMV-seropositive. Sequenced sample: PBMCs. The rearrangement uses TRBV13 and TRBJ1-1, with D possibly matching TRBD1 (5 bases). CDR3: CASSPWVGPDTEAFF. In nucleotides, the CDR3 is TGTGCCAGCAGCCCATGGGTGGGGCCGGACACTGAAGCTTTCTTT.